The source of this T cell receptor beta chain is a study of cytomegalovirus exposure and HLA in healthy donors. General observations from the study: TCR beta V segments were, for the most part, productive about 87% or about 30% of the time in an earlier analysis. V- and J-gene trimming of TCR beta was linked (in a later analysis) to a missense DCLRE1C variant.

J lost 3 bases, V lost 6 bases, and 5 bases had no gene match. This CDR3 is 15 amino acids long. The germline gives CDR1 SGHTA, CDR2 FQGNSA. Each of the donors was a healthy bone marrow donor. Comment on this clone: No antigen is known for it.

PCR was performed using 60 Vbeta and 13 Jbeta primers. Measured with immunoSEQ multiplex PCR; TCRdb has only the in-frame clones, and not every one. The repertoire holds roughly 250,000 clones, with under 90% as singletons. The source material was PBMCs. This chain joins TRBV7-2 and TRBJ2-1; 10 bases line up with TRBD2. This receptor was identified in a girl under 10 years old in good health and CMV-seronegative. CDR3 in DNA: TGTGCCAGCAGAACAAGCGGGGGGGACTACAATGAGCAGTTCTTC. Residues: CASRTSGGDYNEQFF.